These T cell receptor beta chains were read from a single sample in a study of blood T cell repertoires in COVID-19. Repertoires were generated with immunoSEQ multiplex PCR, while TCRdb's copy carries only in-frame clones and drops some. The repertoire includes fewer than 200,000 clones, under 85% of them detected once, and approximately 8% sits in the top ten. Sample: peripheral blood. The receptors here all came from a woman between 65 and 79 years old with COVID-19, enrolled during active disease. CDR3s include the opening cysteine and the closing phenylalanine or tryptophan. D genes are given only for firm matches. Only part of the rows carry a size: once, few, many, or a class if the clone is expanded.

d_call: TRBD2
clone_size: NA
j_call: TRBJ2-3
v_call: TRBV5-1
cdr3_nt: TGCGCCAGCAGCTTGGAGTGGACTAGCGGGAGGGGTACGCAGTATTTT
cdr3_aa: CASSLEWTSGRGTQYF

d_call: TRBD1
clone_size: NA
j_call: TRBJ2-1
v_call: TRBV30
cdr3_nt: TGTGCCTGGAGTCGGACAGGGAACGAGCAGTTCTTC
cdr3_aa: CAWSRTGNEQFF

d_call: NA
clone_size: NA
j_call: TRBJ2-2
v_call: TRBV15
cdr3_nt: TGTGCCACCAGCAGAGCCTCGACAGGTTCCGGGGAGCTGTTTTTT
cdr3_aa: CATSRASTGSGELFF

d_call: TRBD1
clone_size: NA
j_call: TRBJ2-2
v_call: TRBV3-1/TRBV3-2
cdr3_nt: TGTGCCAGCAGTAGACAGGGGCTCACCGGGGAGCTGTTTTTT
cdr3_aa: CASSRQGLTGELFF

d_call: NA
clone_size: once
j_call: TRBJ2-1
v_call: TRBV5-1
cdr3_nt: TGCGCCAGCAGCTTGGCAGAAGGACAACCTGGGCGGAATGAGCAGTTCTTC
cdr3_aa: CASSLAEGQPGRNEQFF

d_call: NA
clone_size: NA
j_call: TRBJ1-5
v_call: TRBV6-6
cdr3_nt: TGTGCCAGCATTGACACCAATAGCAATCAGCCCCAGCATTTT
cdr3_aa: CASIDTNSNQPQHF

d_call: NA
clone_size: NA
j_call: TRBJ2-7
v_call: TRBV28
cdr3_nt: TGTGCCAGCAGTTCCCCCAGCGGACTTGGAGTCTACGAGCAGTACTTC
cdr3_aa: CASSSPSGLGVYEQYF

d_call: TRBD1
clone_size: NA
j_call: TRBJ1-1
v_call: TRBV9
cdr3_nt: TGTGCCAGCAGCTTCCGGGACAGGGCTCCCCTTGAAGCTTTCTTT
cdr3_aa: CASSFRDRAPLEAFF

d_call: NA
clone_size: NA
j_call: TRBJ1-2
v_call: TRBV6-1
cdr3_nt: TGTGCCAGCAGTGAAGACGCTTCTGGGAGAGTACCCTTTTTTTTC
cdr3_aa: CASSEDASGRVPFFF

d_call: NA
clone_size: once
j_call: TRBJ2-1
v_call: TRBV19
cdr3_nt: TGTGCCAGTAGTTGGAGGGGTAATGAGCAGTTCTTC
cdr3_aa: CASSWRGNEQFF

d_call: NA
clone_size: NA
j_call: TRBJ1-1
v_call: TRBV6-5
cdr3_nt: TGTGCCAGCAGCAGGGGTGTCGCTGAAGCTTTCTTT
cdr3_aa: CASSRGVAEAFF

d_call: TRBD2
clone_size: NA
j_call: TRBJ2-2
v_call: TRBV19
cdr3_nt: TGTGCCAGTAGCCCACTCACCGGGACTAGCGGGAGGGCCACCGGGGAGCTGTTTTTT
cdr3_aa: CASSPLTGTSGRATGELFF

d_call: NA
clone_size: NA
j_call: TRBJ2-3
v_call: TRBV6-2/TRBV6-3
cdr3_nt: TGTGCCAGCAGTTACACCCGGGGGCGGGAGCCCCGGAAAGATACGCAGTATTTT
cdr3_aa: CASSYTRGREPRKDTQYF

d_call: TRBD2
clone_size: few
j_call: TRBJ2-1
v_call: TRBV28
cdr3_nt: TGTGCCAGCAGTTCCATTAGGGCTAGCGGGAGCTATGAGCAGTTCTTC
cdr3_aa: CASSSIRASGSYEQFF

d_call: TRBD1
clone_size: NA
j_call: TRBJ1-1
v_call: TRBV7-4
cdr3_nt: TGTGCCAGCAGCTCGCCCACAGGGGGCAGGCCTGAAGCTTTCTTT
cdr3_aa: CASSSPTGGRPEAFF

d_call: TRBD2
clone_size: NA
j_call: TRBJ2-7
v_call: TRBV7-2
cdr3_nt: TGTGCCAGCAGCCCTAGCCTTAGCGGGAGTGAAGAGCAGTACTTC
cdr3_aa: CASSPSLSGSEEQYF

d_call: NA
clone_size: NA
j_call: TRBJ2-7
v_call: TRBV5-6
cdr3_nt: TGTGCCAGCAGCTTAAACTGGGACTCTCGGGGGCAGTACTTC
cdr3_aa: CASSLNWDSRGQYF

d_call: NA
clone_size: NA
j_call: TRBJ2-3
v_call: TRBV7-2
cdr3_nt: TGTGCCAGCAGCACGCGACTAGTAAGCTTCACAGATACGCAGTATTTT
cdr3_aa: CASSTRLVSFTDTQYF

d_call: NA
clone_size: NA
j_call: TRBJ1-1
v_call: TRBV28
cdr3_nt: TGTGCCAGCAGGATCCCCAGGGTCGCGGAAGCTTTCTTT
cdr3_aa: CASRIPRVAEAFF

d_call: TRBD2
clone_size: NA
j_call: TRBJ2-2
v_call: TRBV6-2/TRBV6-3
cdr3_nt: TGTGCCAGCAGTCCCGGACTAGCGAGCACCGGGGAGCTGTTTTTT
cdr3_aa: CASSPGLASTGELFF

d_call: NA
clone_size: NA
j_call: TRBJ1-4
v_call: TRBV19
cdr3_nt: TGTGCCAGTAGTATTTTTGGGGAGCGCGTCGCTGAAAAACTGTTTTTT
cdr3_aa: CASSIFGERVAEKLFF

d_call: TRBD2
clone_size: NA
j_call: TRBJ2-5
v_call: TRBV29-1
cdr3_nt: TGCAGCGCGGTCCCGGGACTAGCTCAAGAGACCCAGTACTTC
cdr3_aa: CSAVPGLAQETQYF

d_call: NA
clone_size: NA
j_call: TRBJ1-1
v_call: TRBV5-1
cdr3_nt: TGCGCCAGCAGCTTGTTTCTCCCGAGCACTGAAGCTTTCTTT
cdr3_aa: CASSLFLPSTEAFF

d_call: TRBD1
clone_size: NA
j_call: TRBJ2-1
v_call: TRBV6-5
cdr3_nt: TGTGCCAGCAGTTACAGGGGGCTAGCATACAATGAGCAGTTCTTC
cdr3_aa: CASSYRGLAYNEQFF

d_call: NA
clone_size: NA
j_call: TRBJ2-7
v_call: TRBV4-2
cdr3_nt: TGTGCCAGCAGCCAGGCCCCCCCTCCTGTCTCCACAGTTTCCTACGAGCAGTACTTC
cdr3_aa: CASSQAPPPVSTVSYEQYF

d_call: NA
clone_size: NA
j_call: TRBJ1-1
v_call: TRBV5-4
cdr3_nt: TGTGCCAGCAGCTATGCGCGGAACACTGAAGCTTTCTTT
cdr3_aa: CASSYARNTEAFF

d_call: TRBD1
clone_size: NA
j_call: TRBJ1-1
v_call: TRBV28
cdr3_nt: TGTGCCAGCAGCTCAGGGGGTTACACTGAAGCTTTCTTT
cdr3_aa: CASSSGGYTEAFF

d_call: TRBD1
clone_size: NA
j_call: TRBJ2-4
v_call: TRBV19
cdr3_nt: TGTGCCAGTACCCTCGGAGGGACTCCGGGGACAGGGGGCGCAGAGGCCAAAAACATTCAGTACTTC
cdr3_aa: CASTLGGTPGTGGAEAKNIQYF

d_call: TRBD2
clone_size: NA
j_call: TRBJ2-5
v_call: TRBV3-1/TRBV3-2
cdr3_nt: TGTGCCAGCAGCCATGCGGGAGGGCCAGAGACCCAGTACTTC
cdr3_aa: CASSHAGGPETQYF

d_call: NA
clone_size: NA
j_call: TRBJ2-1
v_call: TRBV24-1
cdr3_nt: TGTGCCACCAGGGACAACCTCGACAATGAGCAGTTCTTC
cdr3_aa: CATRDNLDNEQFF

d_call: NA
clone_size: NA
j_call: TRBJ2-6
v_call: TRBV7-2
cdr3_nt: TGTGCCAGCAGCGCGACGGCCGGGACAATTGTCTCTGGGGCCAACGTCCTGACTTTC
cdr3_aa: CASSATAGTIVSGANVLTF

d_call: NA
clone_size: NA
j_call: TRBJ2-5
v_call: TRBV7-2
cdr3_nt: TGTGCCAGCAGCTTATGGAGGGCGGCTCAAGAGACCCAGTACTTC
cdr3_aa: CASSLWRAAQETQYF

d_call: NA
clone_size: once
j_call: TRBJ1-5
v_call: TRBV19
cdr3_nt: TGTGCCAGTAGATCAAGACAGGCCACTCAGCCCCAGCATTTT
cdr3_aa: CASRSRQATQPQHF

d_call: NA
clone_size: few
j_call: TRBJ1-5
v_call: TRBV19
cdr3_nt: TGTGCCAGTAGTATAGAGGCAGGGGCCGGTCAGCCCCAGCATTTT
cdr3_aa: CASSIEAGAGQPQHF

d_call: NA
clone_size: NA
j_call: TRBJ1-3
v_call: TRBV6-2/TRBV6-3
cdr3_nt: TGTGCCAGCAGTTACTCGAGTATCCTCGGAAACACCATATATTTT
cdr3_aa: CASSYSSILGNTIYF

d_call: NA
clone_size: NA
j_call: TRBJ2-7
v_call: TRBV5-1
cdr3_nt: TGCGCCAGCAGCACCACCACTGCCTACGAGCAGTACTTC
cdr3_aa: CASSTTTAYEQYF

d_call: NA
clone_size: NA
j_call: TRBJ2-2
v_call: TRBV12-3/TRBV12-4
cdr3_nt: TGTGCCAGCAGGCGGGAACCCGGGGAGCTGTTTTTT
cdr3_aa: CASRREPGELFF

d_call: NA
clone_size: few
j_call: TRBJ1-4
v_call: TRBV18
cdr3_nt: TGTGCCAGCTCATTGCGAGCCAATGAAAAACTGTTTTTT
cdr3_aa: CASSLRANEKLFF

d_call: NA
clone_size: NA
j_call: TRBJ2-7
v_call: TRBV24-1
cdr3_nt: TGTGCCACCAGTGAATCCCGGGACATCTCCTACGAGCAGTACTTC
cdr3_aa: CATSESRDISYEQYF

d_call: NA
clone_size: NA
j_call: TRBJ1-1
v_call: TRBV25-1
cdr3_nt: TGTGCCAGCAGTAACCGAGGCTCGACGTCGGCGGCTTTCTTT
cdr3_aa: CASSNRGSTSAAFF

d_call: TRBD1
clone_size: NA
j_call: TRBJ2-7
v_call: TRBV7-2
cdr3_nt: TGTGCCAGCAGCTTATGGTGGGACAGGAACTACGAGCAGTACTTC
cdr3_aa: CASSLWWDRNYEQYF